Shown below are 32 T cell receptor beta chains from a single sample sequenced in a study of blood T cell repertoires in COVID-19 (dated by TCRdb to 2020 to 2022). Receptor libraries were prepared by the immunoSEQ multiplex PCR assay. The immuneACCESS repertoire file appears here via TCRdb, limited to in-frame rearrangements. These files lack a portion of the clones; in checked studies, under half of the deficit traces to unresolved V genes, and the cause of the others is not known. The sample yields roughly 260,000 clones; 70% to 90% were counted once. Together, the top ten hold 1.9% of the sample. Specimen: PBMCs or T cells enriched from blood (not recorded which). The receptors shown here come from a woman aged 45-60 years who had recovered from COVID-19.

About this clone: The junction differs from germline at one of its ends, possibly a read error. The chain couples TRBV5-1 to TRBJ1-1; D is undetermined. Germline CDR1 and CDR2: SGHRS and YFSETQ. CDR3 length: 16 residues. CDR3 amino acids: CASSLGLRELNTEAFF. For the CDR3, the DNA is TGCGCCAGCAGCTTGGGTCTTCGAGAACTGAATACTGAAGCTTTCTTT.

DNA for the CDR3: TGTGCCAGTAATCAGCGTACCGATTCACCCCTCCACTTT. This gives the protein CASNQRTDSPLHF. The chain employs TRBV19 and TRBJ1-6; D is undetermined. This CDR3 is 13 amino acids long. Trimming took 7 bases from V and 8 from J, leaving 12 bases between them. CDR1 and CDR2 from the germline V gene are LNHDA and SQIVND (reference sequence). The variable domain in full, completed from reference TRBV19 and TRBJ1-6, reads DGGITQSPKYLFRKEGQNVTLSCEQNLNHDAMYWYRQDPGQGLRLIYYSQIVNDFQKGDIAEGYSVSREKKESFPLTVTSAQKNPTAFYLCASNQRTDSPLHFGNGTRLTVT.

This clone appeared once. The chain couples TRBV2 to TRBJ1-5; perhaps TRBD1 as D (5 bases). V lost 4 bases and J lost 7, with 11 bases in between. The CDR3 has 13 amino acids. The germline V gene has CDR1 SNHLY and CDR2 FYNNEI. The CDR3 DNA sequence: TGTGCCAGCAGTGTAGAAAGGGGACAGCCCCAGCATTTT. Translated, it gives CASSVERGQPQHF.

This clone came up once. Distinct nucleotide sequences in the sample also encode this CDR3. This sequence joins TRBV27 and TRBJ1-5; 7 nucleotides agree with TRBD1. This CDR3 spans 13 amino acids. The junction had 0 bases not matched to a gene; V was cut back by 3 bases and J by 4 bases. CDR1 MNHEY and CDR2 SMNVEV come from the germline V gene (reference sequence). CDR3 in amino acids: CASSFRGNQPQHF. The CDR3 nucleotides are TGTGCCAGCAGTTTCAGGGGGAATCAGCCCCAGCATTTT.

In its sample, this clone was seen once. V gene TRBV10-3 combines with J gene TRBJ1-3, with D unclear. The CDR3 is made up of 17 amino acids. CDR1 ENHRY and CDR2 SYGVKD come from the germline V gene. The V end lost 0 bases, the J end lost 6 bases, and 18 bases lay between the germline ends. The CDR3 nucleotides read TGTGCCATCAGTGAGTCTTCGATCCTCACTATGGTAAACACCATATATTTT. Its translation is CAISESSILTMVNTIYF.

This clone was seen more than once but under ten times. This chain links TRBV7-8 with TRBJ1-6; D is unclear. The CDR3 is made up of 15 amino acids. Trimming removed 5 bases from V and 3 bases from J, with 11 bases in between. Germline CDR1 reads SGHVS; CDR2 reads FQNEAQ. DNA of the CDR3: TGTGCCAGCAGCCAGCAGGCGAACTATAATTCACCCCTCCACTTT. This translates into CASSQQANYNSPLHF.

The V call is TRBV5-1, the J call TRBJ1-1, with D maybe TRBD1 (5 bases). Per the germline V gene, CDR1 is SGHRS and CDR2 is YFSETQ. The V gene lost 4 bases and the J gene lost 4 bases, with 14 bases spanning the gap. The length of the CDR3 is 14 residues. In DNA form, the CDR3 reads TGCGCCAGCAGCGGGGGGGACCCCCTCACTGAAGCTTTCTTT. Protein: CASSGGDPLTEAFF.

This chain connects TRBV4-1 to TRBJ2-1; 7 bases line up with TRBD2. The CDR3 is made up of 14 amino acids. V lost 5 bases to trimming and J lost 6 bases; unmatched junction nucleotides: 7. CDR1 and CDR2 (germline): MGHRA, YSYEKL. CDR3 in amino acids: CASSSGTTINEQFF. The CDR3 nucleotides are TGCGCCAGCAGCTCCGGGACTACGATCAATGAGCAGTTCTTC.

The CDR3 region is CASSPLGESTDTQYF. CDR3 DNA: TGTGCCAGCAGCCCGTTGGGCGAGTCCACAGATACGCAGTATTTT. The chain has TRBV28 and TRBJ2-3; D gene uncertain. The CDR3 has 15 amino acids. Trimming left V 6 bases short and J 2 bases short, with 15 bases between. Germline V lookup: CDR1 MDHEN, CDR2 SYDVKM.

The gene calls are TRBV5-1 and TRBJ2-1, with D possibly matching TRBD1 (6 bases). The CDR3 has 15 amino acids. V gave up 1 base and J gave up 0 bases, with 8 bases separating them. CDR1 and CDR2 (germline): SGHRS, YFSETQ. The CDR3 sequence: CASSLSDSSYNEQFF. CDR3 coding DNA: TGCGCCAGCAGCTTGTCGGACAGCTCCTACAATGAGCAGTTCTTC.

CDR3 bases: TGTGCCAGCAGCCCAAACAGGGCAGGGTGGAACACTGAAGCTTTCTTT. Protein: CASSPNRAGWNTEAFF. This rearrangement joins TRBV28 to TRBJ1-1; D possibly corresponds to TRBD1 (6 bases). The CDR3 is made up of 16 amino acids. Germline values: CDR1 MDHEN, CDR2 SYDVKM. V dropped 6 bases and J dropped 1 base, with 18 bases sitting between them.

The rearrangement joins TRBV27 to TRBJ2-7; 10 positions match TRBD2. V was pared by 3 bases and J by 6 bases, with 8 bases of the junction left unmatched. This CDR3 spans 15 amino acids. Germline V gene data show CDR1 as MNHEY and CDR2 as SMNVEV (reference sequence). This CDR3 reads CASSFVSGRLTEQYF. In DNA, the CDR3 is TGTGCCAGCAGTTTTGTTAGCGGGAGGTTGACCGAGCAGTACTTC.

This clone has only a few counts. The chain joins TRBV7-9 to TRBJ1-1, with D possibly being TRBD1 (6 bases). The germline V gene encodes CDR1 SEHNR and CDR2 FQNEAQ (reference sequence). This CDR3 is 14 amino acids long. With 3 bases removed from V and 1 base from J, the gap between germline ends came to 9 bases. Here the CDR3 reads CASSFPGQNTEAFF. DNA of the CDR3: TGTGCCAGCAGCTTCCCGGGACAGAACACTGAAGCTTTCTTT.

The chain joins TRBV28 to TRBJ2-5; possibly TRBD1 for D (5 bases). This CDR3 spans 14 amino acids. CDR1 and CDR2 (germline): MDHEN, SYDVKM. V shed 7 bases and J shed 1 base, with 13 bases lying between them. The CDR3 sequence is CASTWQGLQETQYF. Here the CDR3 DNA reads TGTGCCAGCACCTGGCAGGGCCTCCAAGAGACCCAGTACTTC.

The chain uses TRBV9 and TRBJ1-3, with a tentative D call TRBD1 (5 bases). This CDR3 region has 15 residues. V dropped 4 bases and J dropped 0 bases, with 11 bases sitting between them. Looked up from germline, CDR1 is SGDLS and CDR2 is YYNGEE. This chain's CDR3 is CASSFDGGSGNTIYF. The CDR3 DNA sequence: TGTGCCAGCAGCTTTGACGGGGGCTCTGGAAACACCATATATTTT.

The chain carries TRBV27 and TRBJ1-2, with TRBD1 matching 8 bases. Per germline, CDR1 MNHEY and CDR2 SMNVEV (reference sequence). The CDR3 extends over 15 amino acids. V lost 8 bases and J lost 4; bases outside the gene matches: 12. The CDR3 sequence: CASGDRTGRLYGYTF. CDR3 in DNA: TGTGCCAGCGGCGACCGGACAGGGCGACTCTATGGCTACACCTTC.

The V and J genes are TRBV10-1 and TRBJ2-7; tentative D call: TRBD2 (5 bases). The CDR3 has 12 amino acids. Looked up from germline, CDR1 is WNHNN and CDR2 is SYGVQD (reference sequence). CDR3 residues: CADQRAGVGQYF. The CDR3 DNA follows: TGCGCGGACCAGCGCGCCGGGGTAGGGCAGTACTTC.

This chain joins TRBV18 and TRBJ2-7, with D tentatively TRBD2 (6 bases). The V and J ends lost 2 bases and 0 bases respectively, with 14 bases between them. Per germline, CDR1 KGHSH and CDR2 LQKENI. This CDR3 spans 16 amino acids. CDR3 protein: CASSPFTGDLSYEQYF. The CDR3, as DNA: TGTGCCAGCTCACCATTTACGGGGGACCTCTCCTACGAGCAGTACTTC.

Details on this clone: One end of the junction is discordant with germline, which a read error may explain. This chain joins TRBV7-7 and TRBJ2-2, with 7 bases lining up with TRBD1. The CDR3 contains 14 residues. Germline values: CDR1 SSHAT, CDR2 FNYEAQ (reference sequence). The CDR3 loop reads CASRSNRGTGELFF. The CDR3 bases are TGTGCTAGCAGATCGAACAGGGGCACCGGGGAGCTGTTTTTT.

This clone is a singleton in its sample. The gene calls are TRBV5-6 and TRBJ2-5; the match to TRBD2 covers 10 bases. The CDR3 is made up of 15 amino acids. The ends lost 3 bases at V and 5 bases at J; junction bases unmatched: 7. Germline loops: CDR1 SGHDT, CDR2 YYEEEE. CDR3 sequence reads: CASSSGLAVWETQYF. The CDR3 DNA reads as TGTGCCAGCAGCTCCGGACTAGCGGTCTGGGAGACCCAGTACTTC.

This sequence joins TRBV29-1 and TRBJ2-2; D is perhaps TRBD1 (5 bases). This CDR3 spans 14 amino acids. V lost 4 bases, J lost 1 base, and 10 bases lay in between. Germline V gene sequence: CDR1 SQVTM, CDR2 ANQGSEA. CDR3 DNA sequence: TGCAGCGTTGGCAGGGAATTGAACACCGGGGAGCTGTTTTTT. Its protein is CSVGRELNTGELFF.

The chain joins TRBV19 to TRBJ1-1; D is uncertain. Trimming took off 0 bases at V and 3 bases at J, with 8 bases between the two ends. This CDR3 comprises 14 residues. CDR1 LNHDA and CDR2 SQIVND come from the germline V gene (reference sequence). CDR3 sequence reads: CASSIDGEDTEAFF. CDR3 in DNA: TGTGCCAGTAGTATAGACGGTGAGGACACTGAAGCTTTCTTT.

This chain uses TRBV9 with TRBJ1-3; D call uncertain. CDR3 length: 16 residues. The germline gives CDR1 SGDLS, CDR2 YYNGEE. Deletions cut 0 bases from V and 2 bases from J, with 12 bases between. CDR3 sequence: CASSVDSNRPGNTIYF. CDR3 nucleotides: TGTGCCAGCAGCGTAGACTCTAACAGACCTGGAAACACCATATATTTT.

The chain links TRBV27 to TRBJ1-5, with D perhaps TRBD1 (5 bases). CDR1 is MNHEY, CDR2 SMNVEV, per germline (reference sequence). Trimming cost V 4 bases and J 5 bases, with 15 bases left between them. The CDR3 consists of 15 residues. CDR3 protein: CASSSPGTKDQPQHF. In DNA, the CDR3 is TGTGCCAGCAGTTCCCCTGGGACTAAAGATCAGCCCCAGCATTTT.

The chain employs TRBV9 and TRBJ2-1; TRBD2 matches 7 bases. Per the germline V gene, CDR1 is SGDLS and CDR2 is YYNGEE. Losses at the gene ends were 0 bases for V and 3 bases for J; bases not matched to a gene: 3. The CDR3 is 15 residues long. The CDR3 bases are TGTGCCAGCAGCGTAGACGGGAGGAGCTACAATGAGCAGTTCTTC. Residues: CASSVDGRSYNEQFF.

V and J are TRBV7-2 and TRBJ2-7; TRBD2 is a possible D gene (5 bases). This CDR3 region has 13 residues. V was pared by 5 bases and J by 5 bases, with 13 bases between. Germline V gene lookup returns CDR1 SGHTA and CDR2 FQGNSA. The CDR3 DNA follows: TGTGCCAGCAGCAGCCGACTAAGGGACGAGCAGTACTTC. The encoded protein is CASSSRLRDEQYF.

The V gene is TRBV7-6, the J gene TRBJ1-5; 7 bases align to TRBD1. J gave up 1 base and V 0 bases, and 6 bases lay outside the gene matches. CDR3 size: 17 residues. Per germline, CDR1 SGHVS and CDR2 FNYEAQ. The CDR3 region is CASSLAQGGWSNQPQHF. The CDR3 DNA sequence: TGTGCCAGCAGCTTAGCGCAGGGGGGATGGAGCAATCAGCCCCAGCATTTT. Full variable domain (outside the CDR3, taken from reference TRBV7-6 and TRBJ1-5): GAGVSQSPRYKVTKRGQDVALRCDPISGHVSLYWYRQALGQGPEFLTYFNYEAQQDKSGLPNDRFSAERPEGSISTLTIQRTEQRDSAMYRCASSLAQGGWSNQPQHFGDGTRLSIL.

The CDR3 spells CASADQGAGTGELFF. CDR3 sequence (DNA): TGTGCCAGCGCCGATCAGGGGGCCGGCACCGGGGAGCTGTTTTTT. V usage is TRBV13 and J usage is TRBJ2-2; 8 positions agree with TRBD1. CDR3 length equals 15 residues. V shed 8 bases, J shed 4 bases, and the junction held 9 bases outside the gene matches. Germline V gene data show CDR1 as PRHDT and CDR2 as FYEKMQ (reference sequence).

The gene calls are TRBV19 and TRBJ2-2; TRBD1 matches at 7 bases. There are 17 residues in the CDR3. With 3 bases clipped from V and 1 base from J, the junction kept 8 bases outside the gene matches. Germline values: CDR1 LNHDA, CDR2 SQIVND (reference sequence). The CDR3, as DNA: TGTGCCAGTAGTATCGACAGGGAGATGATGAACACCGGGGAGCTGTTTTTT. Its protein is CASSIDREMMNTGELFF.

This clone is a singleton in its sample. CDR3 loop: CASSLNGQSNEKLFF. In DNA form, the CDR3 reads TGCGCCAGCAGCTTGAACGGACAGAGTAATGAAAAACTGTTTTTT. V gene TRBV5-1 combines with J gene TRBJ1-4; TRBD1 is a possible D gene (6 bases). Germline assignment: CDR1 SGHRS and CDR2 YFSETQ. The CDR3 contains 15 residues. The V gene lost 1 base and the J gene lost 4 bases, with 11 bases spanning the gap.

The gene calls are TRBV18 and TRBJ1-1, with 8 bases lining up with TRBD1. Germline CDR1 KGHSH, CDR2 LQKENI. Trimming removed 2 bases from V and 7 bases from J; junction bases left unmatched: 9. The CDR3 sequence is 15 residues long. This CDR3 reads CASSPSRQGSSEAFF. CDR3 DNA sequence: TGTGCCAGCTCACCAAGTCGACAGGGGAGCAGTGAAGCTTTCTTT.

J is TRBJ1-5 and V is TRBV19; tentatively, D is TRBD1 (5 bases). The germline V and J ends were trimmed by 7 bases and 7 bases, with 26 bases remaining between them. This CDR3 is 17 amino acids long. Looked up from germline, CDR1 is LNHDA and CDR2 is SQIVND (reference sequence). The CDR3 reads CASTPSWGGVGVQPQHF. CDR3 coding DNA: TGTGCCAGTACCCCCTCATGGGGAGGAGTGGGGGTACAGCCCCAGCATTTT.